These 24 T cell receptor beta chains were all obtained from the same sample, sequenced in a study of response to subunit inactivated influenza vaccine. Using its own MiXCR run on the RT-PCR reads, TCRdb lists one record per CDR3 protein. The sample contains approximately 530,000 distinct CDR3 sequences, approximately 7.3% of which appear only once. Material: PBMCs from blood, obtained about 24 months after vaccination. These receptors all stem from a man aged 50-75 years who received an inactivated influenza vaccine.

As for this clonotype: A much larger clone is a single base away; this may be a read error. J is TRBJ2-1 and V is TRBV29-1; TRBD1 matches at 7 bases. This CDR3 spans 14 amino acids. Germline assignment: CDR1 SQVTM and CDR2 ANQGSEA. Trimming cost V 8 bases and J 3 bases; bases outside gene matches: 10. CDR3 region: CSIAWTGGYNEQFF. CDR3 in DNA: TGCAGCATTGCTTGGACAGGAGGCTACAATGAGCAGTTCTTC.

The table lists this clonotype with many counts. This chain links TRBV7-2 with TRBJ1-2; TRBD1 agrees at 7 bases. The germline CDR1 and CDR2 sequences are SGHTA and FQGNSA. The CDR3 spans 15 residues. V shed 4 bases, J shed 4 bases, and the junction held 9 bases outside the gene matches. The CDR3 sequence: CASSSDRNVLYGYTF. CDR3 in DNA: TGTGCCAGCAGCTCGGACAGGAATGTTCTCTATGGCTACACCTTC.

This clonotype was counted ten times or more. The CDR3 DNA is TGCGCCAGCAGCAAGGGTCCTAATGAAAAACTGTTTTTT. Translating gives CASSKGPNEKLFF. J is TRBJ1-4 and V is TRBV5-1; no clear D gene. The CDR3 has 13 residues. From germline, CDR1 is SGHRS and CDR2 YFSETQ. V was shortened by 4 bases and J by 3 bases, with 7 bases between the two germline ends.

The chain couples TRBV28 to TRBJ2-2; D remains unclear. Between the trimmed V and J ends, which lost 2 bases and 3 bases, there was a span of 10 bases. The germline CDR1 and CDR2 sequences are MDHEN and SYDVKM. CDR3 length equals 15 residues. Here the CDR3 DNA reads TGTGCCAGCAGTTTAACGACGGCCTACACCGGGGAGCTGTTTTTT. Its translation is CASSLTTAYTGELFF.

In this sample, this clonotype turned up many times. This rearrangement joins TRBV4-2 to TRBJ2-1, with 7 bases identical to TRBD2. Trimming cost V 1 base and J 5 bases; bases outside gene matches: 14. The CDR3 runs to 18 residues. Germline V CDR1 and CDR2: LGHNA, YNFKEQ. The CDR3 region has the DNA TGTGCCAGCAGCCAAGGGGTCGGGCTAGCGGATTTTAACAATGAGCAGTTCTTC. It yields the protein CASSQGVGLADFNNEQFF.

This clonotype was recorded a few times. The rearrangement joins TRBV6-1 to TRBJ2-7; 8 positions match TRBD2. The junction had 8 bases not matched to a gene; V was cut back by 4 bases and J by 3 bases. The CDR3 is made up of 15 amino acids. CDR1 is MNHNS, CDR2 SASEGT, per germline. In nucleotides, the CDR3 is TGTGCCAGCAGTGCGGACACTAGCGGTTACTACGAGCAGTACTTC. Translating gives CASSADTSGYYEQYF.

This clonotype was counted ten times or more. The chain is built from TRBV4-2 and TRBJ2-7; D remains ambiguous. Germline loops: CDR1 LGHNA, CDR2 YNFKEQ. V was trimmed by 3 bases and J by 7 bases, leaving 16 bases between them. This CDR3 is 14 amino acids long. CDR3 DNA: TGTGCCAGCAGCCAGGAGTTACTTGCGGCGGAGCAGTACTTC. As protein: CASSQELLAAEQYF.

This clonotype was recorded once. A much larger clone sits a single nucleotide away, making a read error possible. The CDR3 nucleotides are TGCAGCGTTGAAGAAGAGACAGGGATGTGGAATGAGCAGTTCTTC. Protein: CSVEEETGMWNEQFF. The chain couples TRBV29-1 to TRBJ2-1, with TRBD1 matching over 7 bases. The CDR3 runs 15 residues. The V gene's germline CDR1 is SQVTM and CDR2 ANQGSEA. The J segment lost 7 bases and the V segment lost 0 bases, leaving 9 bases of the junction unmatched.

This clonotype appeared a few times. This sequence joins TRBV4-3 and TRBJ2-5; D possibly corresponds to TRBD2 (5 bases). This CDR3 region has 17 residues. CDR1 and CDR2 (germline): LGHNA, YSLEER. The germline V and J ends were trimmed by 1 base and 5 bases, with 20 bases remaining between them. This CDR3 reads CASSQGLGGYGRETQYF. The CDR3 DNA follows: TGCGCCAGCAGCCAAGGATTGGGCGGGTATGGACGGGAGACCCAGTACTTC.

The table lists this clonotype with a few counts. The J gene is TRBJ2-1, the V gene TRBV12-3 or TRBV12-4; 13 nucleotides align to TRBD2. V was clipped by 6 bases and J by 8 bases; unmatched bases: 7. This CDR3 is built from 15 residues. DNA for the CDR3: TGTGCCAGCAGCCGGACTAGCGGGAGAGGGTATGAGCAGTTCTTC. This translates into CASSRTSGRGYEQFF.

There are a few counts of this clonotype. The CDR3 region is CATSRDPSPNNEQFF. In DNA, the CDR3 is TGTGCCACCAGCAGAGATCCCAGTCCAAACAATGAGCAGTTCTTC. This sequence joins TRBV15 and TRBJ2-1; no clear D gene. Germline V gene sequence: CDR1 LNHNV, CDR2 YYDKDF (reference sequence). Deletions cut 0 bases from V and 5 bases from J, with 11 bases between. The CDR3 extends over 15 amino acids.

Only a few counts were recorded for this clonotype. V usage is TRBV6-2 or TRBV6-3 and J usage is TRBJ2-2; TRBD2 matches 7 bases. Germline-derived CDR1 and CDR2 are MNHEY and SVGEGT. V gave up 0 bases and J gave up 13 bases; unmatched junction bases: 8. The CDR3 sequence is 14 residues long. The chain's CDR3 is CASSYSMTGGVLFF. The CDR3 DNA reads as TGTGCCAGCAGTTACTCCATGACGGGGGGTGTGCTGTTTTTT.

This clonotype was found a few times. The chain has TRBV2 and TRBJ1-6; D gene uncertain. Per germline, CDR1 SNHLY and CDR2 FYNNEI. Trimming pared 1 base from V and 0 bases from J, leaving 16 bases between. The CDR3 runs to 19 residues. CDR3 sequence reads: CASSEDSLPSSSYNSPLHF. CDR3 in DNA: TGTGCCAGCAGTGAAGACAGCCTACCGTCTAGCTCCTATAATTCACCCCTCCACTTT.

A few counts support this clonotype. The chain couples TRBV4-3 to TRBJ1-2; D gene ambiguous. The V end lost 4 bases, the J end lost 1 base, and 13 bases lay between the germline ends. Germline V lookup: CDR1 LGHNA, CDR2 YSLEER. The CDR3 totals 15 residues. In DNA form, the CDR3 reads TGCGCCAGCAGCCCCAATTGGAAGGGTAACTATGGCTACACCTTC. Protein product: CASSPNWKGNYGYTF.

This chain connects TRBV25-1 to TRBJ1-3; TRBD1 might be the D (6 bases). V was cut by 3 bases and J by 3 bases, with 9 bases left in between. Germline values: CDR1 MGHDK, CDR2 SYGVNS. The CDR3 totals 14 residues. CDR3 region: CASSDGGLGNTIYF. CDR3 in DNA: TGTGCCAGCAGTGACGGGGGGCTTGGAAACACCATATATTTT.

Comment on this clonotype: A much larger clone lies a single base off, so this may be a read error. The chain links TRBV20-1 to TRBJ1-2, with D unclear. Trimming cost V 2 bases and J 8 bases, with 21 bases left between them. Germline V lookup: CDR1 DFQATT, CDR2 SNEGSKA (reference sequence). The CDR3 totals 15 residues. CDR3: CSARTGRVALRGYTF. DNA for the CDR3: TGCAGTGCTAGAACCGGGCGAGTAGCGCTACGGGGCTACACCTTC.

This clonotype was seen only a few times. The chain couples TRBV28 to TRBJ2-3; TRBD1 matches 8 bases. The CDR3 has 17 residues. The germline V gene has CDR1 MDHEN and CDR2 SYDVKM. Trimming at V came to 4 bases and at J to 3 bases, leaving 12 bases not matched to a gene. CDR3 region: CASSSYPGQGWTDTQYF. In DNA form, the CDR3 reads TGTGCCAGCAGTTCCTACCCCGGACAGGGTTGGACAGATACGCAGTATTTT.

The chain carries TRBV27 and TRBJ1-1, with 8 bases matching TRBD1. V gave up 3 bases and J gave up 5 bases; unmatched junction bases: 11. Per the germline V gene, CDR1 is MNHEY and CDR2 is SMNVEV (reference sequence). The CDR3 runs 16 residues. DNA for the CDR3: TGTGCCAGCAGTTTTCAGTGGGGCAGGGGGCTTACTGAAGCTTTCTTT. Its protein product is CASSFQWGRGLTEAFF.

This clonotype has a handful of counts. The gene calls are TRBV11-2 and TRBJ1-6; D not certain. The V and J ends lost 5 bases and 7 bases respectively, with 3 bases between them. The length of the CDR3 is 11 residues. Germline CDR1 reads SGHAT; CDR2 reads FQNNGV. Here the CDR3 reads CASSQNSPLHF. As DNA, the CDR3 is TGTGCCAGCAGCCAAAATTCACCCCTCCACTTT.

Only a few counts were recorded for this clonotype. The chain has TRBV6-5 and TRBJ1-2; no clear D gene. Germline-derived CDR1 and CDR2 are MNHEY and SVGAGI. The CDR3 spans 11 residues. The V end was cut by 6 bases, the J end by 10 bases, with 12 bases between. The CDR3, as DNA: TGTGCCAGCAGCGATCGCCGGGTCTACACCTTC. Protein sequence: CASSDRRVYTF.

The DNA for the CDR3 is TGTGCCAGCAGCTTCCCACAGGGAATCGCTGAAGCTTTCTTT. Translation gives CASSFPQGIAEAFF. This chain links TRBV5-6 with TRBJ1-1, with a weak D call TRBD1 (6 bases). The CDR3 spans 14 residues. The V end lost 2 bases, the J end lost 6 bases, and 14 bases lay between the germline ends. Germline CDR1 is SGHDT and CDR2 is YYEEEE.

This clonotype was counted at least ten times. V and J are TRBV10-3 and TRBJ1-2, with D tentatively TRBD1 (5 bases). CDR3 length equals 12 residues. V gave up 10 bases and J gave up 0 bases, with 9 bases separating them. Germline V CDR1 and CDR2: ENHRY, SYGVKD. This CDR3 reads CATGTSNYGYTF. The CDR3 DNA follows: TGTGCCACAGGGACCTCTAACTATGGCTACACCTTC.

The genes are TRBV20-1 and TRBJ2-7; tentative D call: TRBD1 (6 bases). This CDR3 region has 13 residues. Germline V CDR1 and CDR2: DFQATT, SNEGSKA (reference sequence). The germline V and J ends were trimmed by 3 bases and 5 bases, with 14 bases remaining between them. CDR3 protein: CSASPGAGDEQYF. In nucleotides, the CDR3 is TGCAGTGCTAGCCCCGGCGCAGGGGACGAGCAGTACTTC.

The genes are TRBV20-1 and TRBJ2-3; 14 nucleotides align to TRBD2. Germline-derived CDR1 and CDR2 are DFQATT and SNEGSKA (reference sequence). V gave up 4 bases and J gave up 0 bases; unmatched junction bases: 3. The CDR3 length is 16 residues. For the CDR3, the DNA is TGCAGTGCTACCAGACTAGCGGGAGGGAGCACAGATACGCAGTATTTT. The encoded protein is CSATRLAGGSTDTQYF.